The present entry profiles one T cell receptor beta chain with its context. Its antigen remains unidentified. The data stem from a study of graft-versus-host responses after intestinal transplantation. TCRdb's table, derived via immunoSEQ multiplex PCR, lists solely in-frame clones and lacks some. The table has some 90,000 clones, around 93% seen once. Trimming removed 10 bases at V and 7 bases at J, with 23 bases between. The germline V gene has CDR1 SEHNR and CDR2 FQNEAQ (reference sequence). CDR3 length: 15 amino acids. The receptor comes from a human donor who was the organ donor for an intestinal transplant. The genes are TRBV7-9 and TRBJ2-1; TRBD1 might be the D (5 bases). Here the sequenced sample was unstimulated CD8+ T cells sorted from spleen or lymph node cells, taken before transplant. The CDR3 protein is CATPIDSDDRNEQFF. CDR3 DNA sequence: TGTGCCACCCCGATCGACAGCGATGATAGGAATGAGCAGTTCTTC.